Listed below are T cell receptor beta chains from one sample, sequenced in a study of early T cells in non-severe SARS-CoV-2 infection. MiXCR, run by TCRdb on the 5' RACE reads, gives a single entry per CDR3 protein. The sample shows about 50,000 distinct CDR3 sequences, almost 9.5% of them seen only once. The source material was whole blood. The receptors derive from an adult who was a healthcare worker with PCR-confirmed SARS-CoV-2 infection or an uninfected control (not recorded which). Both conserved end residues are part of each CDR3. Fields, in order: D gene, V gene, clone size, J gene, CDR3 protein, CDR3 DNA. A D gene is named only where the DNA matches it firmly. Clone size is given for some rows only: seen once, a few or many times, or a class if the clone is expanded.

NA,TRBV12-3/TRBV12-4,few,TRBJ1-5,CASSLKGNQPQHF,TGTGCCAGCAGTTTAAAAGGGAATCAGCCCCAGCATTTT
TRBD1,TRBV12-3/TRBV12-4,many,TRBJ1-2,CASSAPTGGEYGYTF,TGTGCCAGCAGTGCCCCGACAGGGGGCGAGTATGGCTACACCTTC
TRBD2,TRBV11-2,many,TRBJ2-1,CASSLDIAGVVVEQFF,TGTGCCAGCAGCTTAGACATAGCGGGAGTTGTTGTTGAGCAGTTCTTC
NA,TRBV2,NA,TRBJ1-1,CASSAGLINTEAFF,TGTGCCAGCAGTGCAGGGTTAATAAACACTGAAGCTTTCTTT
TRBD2,TRBV13,many,TRBJ2-7,CASSSRGAGGYEQYF,TGTGCCAGCAGCTCCAGGGGAGCGGGAGGGTACGAGCAGTACTTC
TRBD1,TRBV7-9,NA,TRBJ2-7,CASSLVGTVVNEQYF,TGTGCCAGCAGCTTAGTCGGGACAGTAGTAAACGAGCAGTACTTC
NA,TRBV4-3,few,TRBJ1-1,CASSQESRDTEAFF,TGCGCCAGCAGCCAAGAGTCCAGGGACACTGAAGCTTTCTTT
NA,TRBV19,many,TRBJ2-2,CASTQTVLNTGELFF,TGTGCCAGTACTCAGACAGTCCTGAACACCGGGGAGCTGTTTTTT
NA,TRBV29-1,many,TRBJ1-1,CSVGLKMNTEAFF,TGCAGCGTCGGACTCAAAATGAACACTGAAGCTTTCTTT
TRBD1,TRBV19,many,TRBJ2-2,CASSPRTGSTGELFF,TGTGCCAGTAGTCCTCGGACAGGCAGCACCGGGGAGCTGTTTTTT
NA,TRBV28,many,TRBJ2-7,CASSSQGPYQYF,TGTGCCAGCAGTTCCCAGGGACCTTATCAGTACTTC
NA,TRBV5-6,NA,TRBJ2-1,CASSSKYNEQFF,TGTGCCAGCAGCTCCAAGTACAATGAGCAGTTCTTC